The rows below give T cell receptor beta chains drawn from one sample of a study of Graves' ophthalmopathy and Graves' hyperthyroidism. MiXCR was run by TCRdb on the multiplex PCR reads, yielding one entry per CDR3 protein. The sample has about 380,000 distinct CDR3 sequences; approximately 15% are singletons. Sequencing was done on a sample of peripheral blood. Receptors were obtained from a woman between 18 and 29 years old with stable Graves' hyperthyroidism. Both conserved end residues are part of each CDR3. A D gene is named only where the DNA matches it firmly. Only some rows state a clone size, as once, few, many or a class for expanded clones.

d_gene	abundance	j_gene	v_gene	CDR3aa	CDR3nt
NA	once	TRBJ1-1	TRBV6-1	CASSPDLSSEAFF	TGTGCCAGCAGCCCAGATTTGTCGTCTGAAGCTTTCTTT
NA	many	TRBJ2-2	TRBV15	CATRQEANTGELFF	TGTGCCACCAGACAGGAAGCGAACACCGGGGAGCTGTTTTTT
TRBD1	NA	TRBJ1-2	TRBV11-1	CASSAGTVAPNYGYTF	TGTGCCAGCAGCGCCGGGACAGTGGCGCCTAACTATGGCTACACCTTC
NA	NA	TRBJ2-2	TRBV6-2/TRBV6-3	CASSYSGSGASDPTGELFF	TGTGCCAGCAGTTACTCCGGGTCCGGGGCCAGCGACCCCACCGGGGAGCTGTTTTTT
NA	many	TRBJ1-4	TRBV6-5	CASEREKLFF	TGTGCCAGTGAACGAGAAAAACTGTTTTTT
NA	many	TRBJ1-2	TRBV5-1	CASSLRPDSYGYTF	TGCGCCAGCAGCTTGCGGCCGGACTCATATGGCTACACCTTC
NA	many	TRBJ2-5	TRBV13	CASSLSRGGRPVGTQYF	TGTGCCAGCAGCTTATCTCGAGGTGGACGGCCTGTCGGGACCCAGTACTTC
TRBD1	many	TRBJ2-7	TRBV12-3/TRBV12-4	CASSLGGQGNEQYF	TGTGCCAGCAGTTTAGGTGGACAGGGAAACGAGCAGTACTTC
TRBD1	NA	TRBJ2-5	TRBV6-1	CASSQQGGETQYF	TGTGCCAGCAGCCAACAGGGGGGAGAGACCCAGTACTTC
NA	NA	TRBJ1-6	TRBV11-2	CASSLSIGSPLHF	TGTGCCAGCAGCTTATCCATCGGTTCACCCCTCCACTTT
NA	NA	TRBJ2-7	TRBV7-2	CASRGDGSYEQYF	TGTGCCAGCAGAGGGGATGGGTCCTACGAGCAGTACTTC
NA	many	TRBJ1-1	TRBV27	CASSSTVNTEAFF	TGTGCCAGCAGTTCGACAGTTAACACTGAAGCTTTCTTT
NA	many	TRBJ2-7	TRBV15	CATSIEEGTYEQYF	TGTGCCACCAGCATCGAGGAGGGGACCTACGAGCAGTACTTC
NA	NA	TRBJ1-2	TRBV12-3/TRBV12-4	CASSSSTETSNGYTF	TGTGCCAGCAGTTCGTCGACAGAAACCTCCAATGGCTACACCTTC
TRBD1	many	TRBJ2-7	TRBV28	CASRLGQGYEQYF	TGTGCCAGCAGACTGGGACAGGGCTACGAGCAGTACTTC
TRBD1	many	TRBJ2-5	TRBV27	CASSPGGSWTQYF	TGTGCCAGTTCCCCAGGGGGATCGTGGACCCAGTACTTC
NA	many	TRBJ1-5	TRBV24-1	CATSDFLDLCNQPQHF	TGTGCCACCAGTGATTTCCTCGACCTATGCAATCAGCCCCAGCATTTT
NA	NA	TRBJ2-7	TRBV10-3	CAIGESRGNYEQYF	TGTGCCATCGGTGAGTCGAGAGGAAACTACGAGCAGTACTTC
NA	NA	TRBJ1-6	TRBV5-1	CASSLAGAYSSPLHF	TGCGCCAGCAGCTTGGCAGGGGCCTATAGTTCACCCCTCCACTTT
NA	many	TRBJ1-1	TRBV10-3	CAISRTAVANTEAFF	TGTGCCATCAGTCGGACGGCCGTAGCGAACACTGAAGCTTTCTTT
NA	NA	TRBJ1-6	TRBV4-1	CASSPSGANNSPLHF	TGCGCCAGCAGCCCCTCGGGGGCAAATAATTCACCCCTCCACTTT
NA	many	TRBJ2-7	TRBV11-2	CASSLENTHPQYF	TGTGCCAGCAGCTTAGAGAACACCCACCCCCAGTACTTC
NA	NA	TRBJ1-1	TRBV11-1	CASSLVGGGLDTEAFF	TGTGCCAGCAGCTTAGTTGGGGGGGGGTTGGACACTGAAGCTTTCTTT
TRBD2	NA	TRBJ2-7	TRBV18	CASSPSGGPSYEQYF	TGTGCCAGCTCCCCAAGCGGGGGGCCCTCCTACGAGCAGTACTTC
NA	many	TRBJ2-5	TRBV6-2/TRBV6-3	CASSYKRDNLKATQYF	TGTGCCAGCAGTTACAAAAGGGACAACCTAAAGGCGACCCAGTACTTC